Listed below are T cell receptor beta chains from one sample, sequenced in a study of T cells in Graves' hyperthyroidism and ophthalmopathy. TCRdb reanalysed the multiplex PCR reads using MiXCR and keeps one entry per CDR3 protein. The repertoire consists of about 300,000 distinct CDR3 sequences, with roughly 20% occurring once and the leading ten covering 39%. The sample taken for sequencing was blood. The receptor source for this set is a man aged 50-60 years with Graves' ophthalmopathy. The CDR3 runs from the conserved cysteine through the conserved F or W.

V gene	J gene	CDR3 protein
TRBV6-1	TRBJ2-5	CASSEWDTGGATKTQYF
TRBV4-1	TRBJ2-3	CASSQGGTPGDTQYF
TRBV3-1	TRBJ1-6	CASSQYRRSNSPLHF
TRBV10-1	TRBJ2-5	CASSDQTGLGETQYF
TRBV5-4	TRBJ2-5	CASSLGGGNVKTQYF
TRBV7-9	TRBJ2-1	CASSSDQRELGEQFF
TRBV6-1	TRBJ1-2	CASRVTAVNYDYTF
TRBV3-1	TRBJ2-7	CASSQDPRASGRPSYEQYF
TRBV30	TRBJ2-7	CAWGQGNEQYF
TRBV20-1	TRBJ2-3	CSARDRVTDTQYF
TRBV7-2	TRBJ2-3	CASSLGGVSGDTQYF
TRBV3-1	TRBJ1-1	CASSPRTGNTEAFF
TRBV6-2/TRBV6-3	TRBJ1-1	CASSPRTGSTEAFF
TRBV15	TRBJ2-5	CATNDWSASGAIQETQYF
TRBV19	TRBJ2-1	CASSIGTSGPYNEQFF
TRBV3-1	TRBJ2-1	CASSRQITPPEFF
TRBV28	TRBJ1-2	CASRRQGEGGYTF
TRBV9	TRBJ2-7	CASSVGGQGMYEQYF
TRBV7-9	TRBJ1-5	CASSLAGAGNQPQHF
TRBV20-1	TRBJ2-2	CSARDAAAAGGAGELFF
TRBV28	TRBJ2-1	CASFTPGLSYNEQFF
TRBV3-1	TRBJ1-6	CASSQGQGLDSPLHF
TRBV20-1	TRBJ2-5	CSAPLWGAWETQYF